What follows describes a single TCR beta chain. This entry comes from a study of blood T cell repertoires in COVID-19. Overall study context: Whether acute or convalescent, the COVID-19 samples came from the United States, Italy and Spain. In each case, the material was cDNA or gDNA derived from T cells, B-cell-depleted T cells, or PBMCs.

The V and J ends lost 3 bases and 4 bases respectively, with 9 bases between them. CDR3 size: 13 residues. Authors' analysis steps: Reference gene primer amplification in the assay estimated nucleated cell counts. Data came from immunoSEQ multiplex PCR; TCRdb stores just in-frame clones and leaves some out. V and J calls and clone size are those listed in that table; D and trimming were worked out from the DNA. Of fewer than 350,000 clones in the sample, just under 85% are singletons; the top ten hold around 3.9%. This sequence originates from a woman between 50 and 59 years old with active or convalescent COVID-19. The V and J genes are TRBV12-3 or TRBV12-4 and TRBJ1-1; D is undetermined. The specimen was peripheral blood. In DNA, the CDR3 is TGTGCCAGCAGTTTGGCGGGATTCACTGAAGCTTTCTTT. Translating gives CASSLAGFTEAFF.